What follows is one T cell receptor (beta chain) and its context. Its specificity is unknown. The V gene lost 0 bases and the J gene lost 8 bases, with 10 bases spanning the gap. CDR3 length: 13 amino acids. Germline values: CDR1 SEHNR, CDR2 FQNEAQ (reference sequence). Researchers used genomic DNA as the template to profile TCR beta VDJ and CDR3. TCRdb re-analysed the reads in MiXCR, keeping a single row per CDR3 protein. The sample has 100,000 to 150,000 distinct CDR3 sequences, 50% to 70% seen once. This entry belongs to a study of CD8+CD57+ T cells in acquired aplastic anemia. CD8+CD57+ cell expansion had been shown by flow cytometry in patients chosen for sequencing. Severe acquired aplastic anemia affected all patients. Points from the study as a whole: Comparison of patients with controls identified 25 to 30 shared CD8+ CDR3 sequences.

The clonotype was recovered from a human donor with aplastic anemia. Sequenced: sorted CD4+, CD8+, or CD8+CD57+ T cells (not recorded which) from PBMCs. V gene TRBV7-9 combines with J gene TRBJ1-2; D is undetermined. The CDR3 nucleotides are TGTGCCAGCAGCTTAGCGCGGTCGGGGGGCTACACCTTC. Translating gives CASSLARSGGYTF.